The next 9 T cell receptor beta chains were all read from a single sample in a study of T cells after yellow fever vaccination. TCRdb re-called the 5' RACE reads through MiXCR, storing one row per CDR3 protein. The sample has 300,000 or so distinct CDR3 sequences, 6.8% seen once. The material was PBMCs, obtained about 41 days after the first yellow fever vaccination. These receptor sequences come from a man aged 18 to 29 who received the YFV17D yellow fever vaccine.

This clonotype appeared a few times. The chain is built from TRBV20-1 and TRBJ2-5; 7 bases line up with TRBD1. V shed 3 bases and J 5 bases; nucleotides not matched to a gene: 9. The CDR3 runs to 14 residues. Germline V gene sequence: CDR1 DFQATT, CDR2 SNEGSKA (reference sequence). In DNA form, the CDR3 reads TGCAGTGCTAGGGCCGACAGGGTAACGGAGACCCAGTACTTC. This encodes CSARADRVTETQYF.

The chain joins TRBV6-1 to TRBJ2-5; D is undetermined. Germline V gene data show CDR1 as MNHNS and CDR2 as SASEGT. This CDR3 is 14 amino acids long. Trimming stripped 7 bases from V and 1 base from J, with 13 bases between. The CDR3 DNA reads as TGTGCCAGCACTCCAGGTGGAACCCAAGAGACCCAGTACTTC. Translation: CASTPGGTQETQYF.

Here the CDR3 reads CATARGRDTEAFF. CDR3 nucleotide sequence: TGTGCCACCGCGCGGGGAAGGGACACTGAAGCTTTCTTT. V gene TRBV25-1 combines with J gene TRBJ1-1; D uncertain. CDR1 is MGHDK and CDR2 is SYGVNS in the germline V gene. V was shortened by 10 bases and J by 3 bases, with 15 bases between the two germline ends. The CDR3 covers 13 residues.

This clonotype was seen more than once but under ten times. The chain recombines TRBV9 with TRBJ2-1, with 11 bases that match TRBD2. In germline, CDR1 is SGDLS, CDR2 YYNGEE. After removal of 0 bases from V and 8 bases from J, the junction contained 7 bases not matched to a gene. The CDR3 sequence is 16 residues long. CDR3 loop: CASSVGASGGTYEQFF. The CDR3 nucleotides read TGTGCCAGCAGCGTAGGGGCTAGCGGGGGGACATATGAGCAGTTCTTC.

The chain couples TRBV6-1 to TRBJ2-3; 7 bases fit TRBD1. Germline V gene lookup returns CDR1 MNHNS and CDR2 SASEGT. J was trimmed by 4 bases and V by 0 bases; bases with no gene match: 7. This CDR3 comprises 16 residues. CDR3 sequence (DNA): TGTGCCAGCAGTGAAGCTCAGGGGGAAAAAGCAGATACGCAGTATTTT. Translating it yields CASSEAQGEKADTQYF.

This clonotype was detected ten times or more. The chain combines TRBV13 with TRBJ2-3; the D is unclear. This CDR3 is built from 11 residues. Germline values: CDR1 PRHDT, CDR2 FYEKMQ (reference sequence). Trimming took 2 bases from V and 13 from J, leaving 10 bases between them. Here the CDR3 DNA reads TGTGCCAGCAGCTTAAATGGTCCGGAGTATTTT. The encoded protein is CASSLNGPEYF.

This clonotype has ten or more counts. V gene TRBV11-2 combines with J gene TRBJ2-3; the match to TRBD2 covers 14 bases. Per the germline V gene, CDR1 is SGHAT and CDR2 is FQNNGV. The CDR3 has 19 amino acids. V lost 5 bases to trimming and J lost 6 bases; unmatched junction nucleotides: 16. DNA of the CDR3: TGTGCCAGCAGCCCCGACGCAACGACTAGCGGGGGGGAGCAGGATACGCAGTATTTT. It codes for CASSPDATTSGGEQDTQYF.

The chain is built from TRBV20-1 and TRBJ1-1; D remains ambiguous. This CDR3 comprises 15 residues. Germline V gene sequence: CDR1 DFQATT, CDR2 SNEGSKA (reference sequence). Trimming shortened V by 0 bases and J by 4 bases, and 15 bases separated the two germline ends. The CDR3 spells CSARDPTWAGTEAFF. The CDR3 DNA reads TGCAGTGCTAGAGACCCGACATGGGCAGGCACTGAAGCTTTCTTT.

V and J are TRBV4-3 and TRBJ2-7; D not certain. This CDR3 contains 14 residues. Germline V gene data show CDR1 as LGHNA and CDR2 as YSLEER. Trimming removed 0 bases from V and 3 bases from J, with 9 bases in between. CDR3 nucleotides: TGCGCCAGCAGCCAAGATCCTGATAGCTACGAGCAGTACTTC. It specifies CASSQDPDSYEQYF.